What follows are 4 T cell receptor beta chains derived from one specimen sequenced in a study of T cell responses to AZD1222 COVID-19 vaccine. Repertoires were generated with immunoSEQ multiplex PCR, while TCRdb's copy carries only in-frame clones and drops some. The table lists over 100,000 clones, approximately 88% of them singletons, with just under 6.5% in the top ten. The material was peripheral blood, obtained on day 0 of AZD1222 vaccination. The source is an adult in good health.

CDR3 protein: CASSQAPDLNTEAFF. Written as DNA, the CDR3 is TGCGCCAGCAGCCAAGCCCCGGACCTGAACACTGAAGCTTTCTTT. The chain links TRBV4-3 to TRBJ1-1; D gene unclear. Per germline, CDR1 LGHNA and CDR2 YSLEER. This CDR3 region has 15 residues. Trimming pared 1 base from V and 0 bases from J, leaving 9 bases between.

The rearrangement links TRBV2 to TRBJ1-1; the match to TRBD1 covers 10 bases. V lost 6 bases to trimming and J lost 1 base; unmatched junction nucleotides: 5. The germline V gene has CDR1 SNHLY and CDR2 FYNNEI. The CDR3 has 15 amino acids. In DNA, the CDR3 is TGTGCCAGCAGGGACCGGACAGGGGGGAACACTGAAGCTTTCTTT. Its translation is CASRDRTGGNTEAFF. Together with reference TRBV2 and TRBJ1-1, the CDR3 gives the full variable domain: EPEVTQTPSHQVTQMGQEVILRCVPISNHLYFYWYRQILGQKVEFLVSFYNNEISEKSEIFDDQFSVERPDGSNFTLKIRSTKLEDSAMYFCASRDRTGGNTEAFFGQGTRLTVV.

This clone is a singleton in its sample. The CDR3 coding sequence is TGTGCTAGTGCTTCCCGTAGACAGGGGGTTCTTGGCACTGAAGCTTTCTTT. Amino acids: CASASRRQGVLGTEAFF. This sequence joins TRBV12-5 and TRBJ1-1; 9 bases align to TRBD1. CDR1 is LGHNT, CDR2 FRNRAP, per germline. This CDR3 has 17 amino acids. The ends lost 7 bases at V and 4 bases at J; junction bases unmatched: 16.

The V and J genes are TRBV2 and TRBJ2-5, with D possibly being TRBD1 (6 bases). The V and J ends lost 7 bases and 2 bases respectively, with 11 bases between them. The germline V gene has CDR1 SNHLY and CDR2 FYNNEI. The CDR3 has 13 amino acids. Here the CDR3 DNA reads TGTGCCAGCACGGGACAACCACAAGAGACCCAGTACTTC. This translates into CASTGQPQETQYF.